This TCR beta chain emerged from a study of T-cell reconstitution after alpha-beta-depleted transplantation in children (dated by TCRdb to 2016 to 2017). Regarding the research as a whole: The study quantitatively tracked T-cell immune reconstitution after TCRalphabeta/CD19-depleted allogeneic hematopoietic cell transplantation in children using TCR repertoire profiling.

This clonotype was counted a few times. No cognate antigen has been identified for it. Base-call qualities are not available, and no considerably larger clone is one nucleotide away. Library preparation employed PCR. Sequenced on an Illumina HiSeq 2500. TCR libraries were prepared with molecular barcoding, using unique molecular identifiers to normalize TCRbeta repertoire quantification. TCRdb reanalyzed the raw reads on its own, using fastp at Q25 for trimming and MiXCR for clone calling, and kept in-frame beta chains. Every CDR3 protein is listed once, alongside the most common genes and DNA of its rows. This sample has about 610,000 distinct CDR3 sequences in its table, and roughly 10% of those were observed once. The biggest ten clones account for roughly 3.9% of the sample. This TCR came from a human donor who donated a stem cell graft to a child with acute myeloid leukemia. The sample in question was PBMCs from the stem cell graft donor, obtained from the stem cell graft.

The CDR3 region has the sequence CASSRRYNTDTQYF. The bases are TGTGCCAGCAGCCGCCGGTATAACACAGATACGCAGTATTTT. This receptor chain uses TRBV7-2 and TRBJ2-3, with no confidently assigned D gene. CDR1 and CDR2 (SGHTA, FQGNSA) derive from the germline V gene. The CDR3 measures 14 amino acids from cysteine to phenylalanine. Only CDR3 DNA remains: 42 bases, in frame from the first base. The V end loses 5 bases and the J end loses 2 bases, and a stretch of 11 bases separates them.